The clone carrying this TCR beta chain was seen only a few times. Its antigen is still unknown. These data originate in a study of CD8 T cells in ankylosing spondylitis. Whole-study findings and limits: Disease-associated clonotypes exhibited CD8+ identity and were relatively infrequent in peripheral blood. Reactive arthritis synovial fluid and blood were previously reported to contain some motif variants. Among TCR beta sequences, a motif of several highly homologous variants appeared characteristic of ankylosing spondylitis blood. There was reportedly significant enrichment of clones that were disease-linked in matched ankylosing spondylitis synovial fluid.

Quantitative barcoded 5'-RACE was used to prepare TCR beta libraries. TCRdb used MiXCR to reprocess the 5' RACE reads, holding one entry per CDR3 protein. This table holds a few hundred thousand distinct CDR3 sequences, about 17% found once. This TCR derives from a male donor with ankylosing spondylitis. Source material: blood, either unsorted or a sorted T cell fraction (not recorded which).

DNA for the CDR3: TGTGCCAGCAGCGTTTCAGCCCAACAGGGCCCAGTAAATGAGCAGTTCTTC. It specifies CASSVSAQQGPVNEQFF. The chain couples TRBV9 to TRBJ2-1, with D tentatively TRBD1 (6 bases). Trimming shortened V by 2 bases and J by 7 bases, and 22 bases separated the two germline ends. Germline CDR1 and CDR2: SGDLS and YYNGEE. This CDR3 contains 17 residues.